This TCR beta chain was obtained from a study of blood T cell repertoires in COVID-19. Per germline, CDR1 SNHLY and CDR2 FYNNEI. V was cut by 7 bases and J by 7 bases, with 26 bases left in between. This CDR3 has 16 residues. Per the original methods: How many nucleated cells were present was estimated from reference gene primer amplification. Profiled with immunoSEQ multiplex PCR; TCRdb holds only in-frame clones, not every one. V and J calls and clone size are given by that table; D and trimming were obtained from the DNA. The table includes roughly 500,000 clones, approximately 92% detected once. This receptor was identified in a man between 18 and 35 years old with COVID-19, enrolled during active disease. Sequencing input: peripheral blood. V is TRBV2 and J is TRBJ2-7; tentatively, D is TRBD1 (5 bases). In DNA, the CDR3 is TGTGCCAGCAAGCCCGGGTACGACAGTACCCTTGGGGAGCAGTACTTC. Protein: CASKPGYDSTLGEQYF.